This TCR beta chain was identified in a study of metastatic and nonmetastatic thyroid tumors. Across the study: It was across blood and tumor or nodule tissue from malignant and benign thyroid patients that repertoires were compared.

Germline assignment: CDR1 LNHDA and CDR2 SQIVND (reference sequence). Trimming took 9 bases from V and 6 from J; bases not matched to a gene: 8. This CDR3 is 14 amino acids long. Authors' data handling: Construction of a distant-metastasis classifier for papillary thyroid cancer relied on CDR3 differences across clinicopathological groups. With MiXCR, TCRdb called clones anew from the PCR reads. These V and J calls derive from TCRdb rather than the authors' analysis. The repertoire consists of 60,000 or so clones, with almost 30% occurring once and the leading ten covering less than 20%. Every patient underwent thyroid surgery untreated. This clone was counted only a few times.

The gene calls are TRBV19 and TRBJ2-2; 9 bases align to TRBD1. The source of this sequence is a female donor with papillary thyroid cancer or a benign thyroid nodule (not recorded which). Some clones in this sample may be carry-over from other donors' samples. Specimen: blood. The CDR3 loop reads CASLPDRGSGELFF. The CDR3 DNA follows: TGTGCCAGCCTCCCGGACAGGGGCTCCGGGGAGCTGTTTTTT.